This TCR beta chain was observed in a study of read filtering for tumor transcriptome and immune sequencing. This clonotype was observed a few times. This library used 300 to 450 ng RNA and molecular barcoded adaptors spanning alpha/delta and beta/gamma chains. TCRdb itself ran the reads through MiXCR, one entry per CDR3 protein. The sample has tens of thousands of distinct CDR3 sequences, around 13% seen once. The V end was cut by 2 bases, the J end by 12 bases, with 17 bases between. Germline V gives CDR1 MNHEY, CDR2 SVGEGT. The CDR3 is 14 amino acids. The chain has TRBV6-2 or TRBV6-3 and TRBJ2-1; no definite D call. This TCR was sampled from a donor aged 40 or older with multiple myeloma. Sequenced: a population of CD138-negative cells sorted from bone marrow. Here the CDR3 reads CASSYRHWTPGQFF. CDR3 sequence (DNA): TGTGCCAGCAGTTACCGGCACTGGACCCCAGGGCAGTTCTTC.